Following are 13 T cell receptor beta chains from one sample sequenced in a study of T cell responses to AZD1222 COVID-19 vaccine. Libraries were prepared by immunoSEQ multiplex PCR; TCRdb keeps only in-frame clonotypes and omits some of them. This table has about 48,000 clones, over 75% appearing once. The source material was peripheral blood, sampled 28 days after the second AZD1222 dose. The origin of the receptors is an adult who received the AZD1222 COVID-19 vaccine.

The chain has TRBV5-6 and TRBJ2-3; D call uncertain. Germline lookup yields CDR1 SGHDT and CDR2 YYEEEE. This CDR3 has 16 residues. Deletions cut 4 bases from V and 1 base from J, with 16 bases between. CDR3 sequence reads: CASSLLGPAGTDTQYF. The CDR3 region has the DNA TGTGCCAGCAGCCTCCTAGGCCCAGCAGGCACAGATACGCAGTATTTT. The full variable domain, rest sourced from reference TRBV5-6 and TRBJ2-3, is DAGVTQSPTHLIKTRGQQVTLRCSPKSGHDTVSWYQQALGQGPQFIFQYYEEEERQRGNFPDRFSGHQFPNYSSELNVNALLLGDSALYLCASSLLGPAGTDTQYFGPGTRLTVL.

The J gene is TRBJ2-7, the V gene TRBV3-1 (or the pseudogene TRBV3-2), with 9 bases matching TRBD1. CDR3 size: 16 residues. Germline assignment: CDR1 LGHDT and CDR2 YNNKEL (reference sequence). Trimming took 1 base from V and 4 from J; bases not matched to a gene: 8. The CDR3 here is CASSQGGTGGLYEQYF. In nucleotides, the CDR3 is TGTGCCAGCAGCCAAGGGGGAACAGGGGGCTTGTACGAGCAGTACTTC.

The CDR3 reads CASSAGTVKNIQYF. The CDR3 nucleotides read TGTGCCAGCAGCGCCGGGACAGTCAAAAACATTCAGTACTTC. The chain uses TRBV11-2 and TRBJ2-4, with TRBD1 matching 7 bases. V was clipped by 5 bases and J by 3 bases; unmatched bases: 4. The V gene's germline CDR1 is SGHAT and CDR2 FQNNGV. This CDR3 has 14 residues.

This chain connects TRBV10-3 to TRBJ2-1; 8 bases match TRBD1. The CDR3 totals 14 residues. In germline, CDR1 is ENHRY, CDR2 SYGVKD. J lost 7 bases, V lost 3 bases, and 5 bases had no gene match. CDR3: CAISETGGRNEQFF. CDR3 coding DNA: TGTGCCATCAGTGAAACAGGGGGTAGGAATGAGCAGTTCTTC.

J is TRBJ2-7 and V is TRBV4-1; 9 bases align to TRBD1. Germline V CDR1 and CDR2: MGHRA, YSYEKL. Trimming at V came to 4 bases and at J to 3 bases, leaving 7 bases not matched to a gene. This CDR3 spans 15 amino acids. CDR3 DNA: TGCGCCAGCAGCCCCCTGGGGACAGGGAGCTACGAGCAGTACTTC. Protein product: CASSPLGTGSYEQYF.

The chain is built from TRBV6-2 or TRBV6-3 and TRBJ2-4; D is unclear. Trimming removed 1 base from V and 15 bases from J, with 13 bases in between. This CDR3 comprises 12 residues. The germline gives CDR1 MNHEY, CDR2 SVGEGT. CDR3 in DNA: TGTGCCAGCAGTTACTTTCCCGGGCTTCGGTACTTC. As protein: CASSYFPGLRYF.

In DNA form, the CDR3 reads TGCGCCAGCAGTGACCAACTCACTATTAGCGGGAGTTCCTACAATGAGCAGTTCTTC. It is translated as CASSDQLTISGSSYNEQFF. The rearrangement links TRBV10-1 to TRBJ2-1; 9 nucleotides match TRBD2. The junction had 13 bases not matched to a gene; V was cut back by 3 bases and J by 1 base. This CDR3 contains 19 residues. Germline loops: CDR1 WNHNN, CDR2 SYGVQD (reference sequence).

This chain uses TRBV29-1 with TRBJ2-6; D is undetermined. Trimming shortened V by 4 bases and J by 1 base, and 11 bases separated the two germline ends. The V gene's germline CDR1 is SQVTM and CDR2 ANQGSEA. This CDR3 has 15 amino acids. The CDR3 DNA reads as TGCAGCGTTGGGGGTTTTAGGTCTGGGGCCAACGTCCTGACTTTC. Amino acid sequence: CSVGGFRSGANVLTF.

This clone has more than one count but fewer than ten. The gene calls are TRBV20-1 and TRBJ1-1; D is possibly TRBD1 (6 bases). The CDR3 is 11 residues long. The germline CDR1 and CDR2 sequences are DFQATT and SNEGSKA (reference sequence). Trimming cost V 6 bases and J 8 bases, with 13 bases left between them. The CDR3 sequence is CSAGGQTEAFF. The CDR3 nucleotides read TGCAGTGCCGGCGGACAGACGGAAGCTTTCTTT.

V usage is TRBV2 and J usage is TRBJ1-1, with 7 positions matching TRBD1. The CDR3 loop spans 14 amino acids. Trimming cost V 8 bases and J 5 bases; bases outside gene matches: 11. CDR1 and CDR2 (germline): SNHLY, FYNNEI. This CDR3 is CASYPGTEGTEAFF. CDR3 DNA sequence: TGTGCCAGCTATCCCGGGACAGAAGGGACTGAAGCTTTCTTT.

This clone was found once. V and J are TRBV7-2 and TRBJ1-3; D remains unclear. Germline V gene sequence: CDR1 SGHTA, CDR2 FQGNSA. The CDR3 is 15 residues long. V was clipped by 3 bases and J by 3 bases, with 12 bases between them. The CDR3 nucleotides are TGTGCCAGCAGCTTTACCGGGTTCAGTGGAAACACCATATATTTT. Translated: CASSFTGFSGNTIYF.

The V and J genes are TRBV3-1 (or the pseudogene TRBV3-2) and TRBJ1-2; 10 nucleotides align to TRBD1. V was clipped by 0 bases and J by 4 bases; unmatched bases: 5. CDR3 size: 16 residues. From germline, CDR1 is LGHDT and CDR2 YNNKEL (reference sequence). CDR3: CASSQDPGTGVYGYTF. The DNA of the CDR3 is TGTGCCAGCAGCCAAGATCCCGGGACAGGGGTCTATGGCTACACCTTC.

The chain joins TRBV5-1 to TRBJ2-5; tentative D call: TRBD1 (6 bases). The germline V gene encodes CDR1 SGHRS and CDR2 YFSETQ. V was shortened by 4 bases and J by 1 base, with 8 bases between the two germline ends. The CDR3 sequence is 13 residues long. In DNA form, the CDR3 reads TGCGCCAGCAGCGAACAGGGCCAAGAGACCCAGTACTTC. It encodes CASSEQGQETQYF. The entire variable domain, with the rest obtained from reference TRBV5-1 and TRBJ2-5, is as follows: KAGVTQTPRYLIKTRGQQVTLSCSPISGHRSVSWYQQTPGQGLQFLFEYFSETQRNKGNFPGRFSGRQFSNSRSEMNVSTLELGDSALYLCASSEQGQETQYFGPGTRLLVL.